This T cell receptor beta chain was observed in a study of T cells in Graves' hyperthyroidism and ophthalmopathy. Study summary: Peripheral blood draws took place at initial diagnosis, ahead of any treatment. General study points: Most clonotypes expanded in thyroid above 0.001 were likewise present in blood.

Reasons for excluding patients were uncontrolled infection, other autoimmune disease, pregnancy or lactation. On this clonotype itself: Its cognate antigen is unknown.

Amplification of TCR beta CDR3 regions was performed using RNA transcripts as template. Researchers ran a first-round RT-PCR on the TCR CDR3 using the HTBI primer set. Using its own MiXCR run on the multiplex PCR reads, TCRdb lists one record per CDR3 protein. The data contain hundreds of thousands of distinct CDR3 sequences, just under 20% of them singletons. This clonotype originated in a man aged 35 to 55 with Graves' ophthalmopathy. Sequenced: blood.

The CDR3 protein is CASSQVSGGARDTQYF. DNA of the CDR3: TGCGCCAGCAGCCAAGTTAGCGGGGGGGCGAGAGATACGCAGTATTTT. The V gene is TRBV4-1, the J gene TRBJ2-3, with 11 nucleotides matching TRBD2. CDR1 and CDR2 from the germline V gene are MGHRA and YSYEKL. The CDR3 is 16 amino acids. After removal of 1 base from V and 5 bases from J, the junction contained 5 bases not matched to a gene.